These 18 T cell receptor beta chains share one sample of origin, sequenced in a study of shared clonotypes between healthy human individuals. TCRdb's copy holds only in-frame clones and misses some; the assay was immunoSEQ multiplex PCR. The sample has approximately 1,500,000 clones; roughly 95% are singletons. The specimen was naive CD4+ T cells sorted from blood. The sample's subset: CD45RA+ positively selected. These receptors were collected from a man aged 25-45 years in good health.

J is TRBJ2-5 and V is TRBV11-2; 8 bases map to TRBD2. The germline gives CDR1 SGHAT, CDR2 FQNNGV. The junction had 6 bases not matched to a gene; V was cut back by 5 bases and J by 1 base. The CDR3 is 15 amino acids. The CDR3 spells CASSPQLAAQETQYF. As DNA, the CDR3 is TGTGCCAGCAGCCCCCAACTAGCGGCCCAAGAGACCCAGTACTTC.

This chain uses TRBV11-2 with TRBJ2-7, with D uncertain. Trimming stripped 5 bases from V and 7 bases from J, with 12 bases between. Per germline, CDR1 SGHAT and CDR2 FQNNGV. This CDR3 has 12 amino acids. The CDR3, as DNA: TGTGCCAGCAGCCATAGACTGGGGGAGCAGTACTTC. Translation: CASSHRLGEQYF.

The CDR3 region is CASSEPGLKNYEQYF. DNA for the CDR3: TGTGCCAGCTCAGAACCGGGACTAAAAAACTACGAGCAGTACTTC. The chain links TRBV18 to TRBJ2-7, with 7 bases matching TRBD2. V shed 5 bases and J 3 bases; nucleotides not matched to a gene: 10. Germline loops: CDR1 KGHSH, CDR2 LQKENI. This CDR3 comprises 15 residues.

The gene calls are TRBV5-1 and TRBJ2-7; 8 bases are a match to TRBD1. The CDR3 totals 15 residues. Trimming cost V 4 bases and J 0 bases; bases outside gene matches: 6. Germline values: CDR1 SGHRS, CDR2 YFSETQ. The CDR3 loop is CASSTGQGISYEQYF. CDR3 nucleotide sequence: TGCGCCAGCAGCACAGGACAGGGTATCTCCTACGAGCAGTACTTC.

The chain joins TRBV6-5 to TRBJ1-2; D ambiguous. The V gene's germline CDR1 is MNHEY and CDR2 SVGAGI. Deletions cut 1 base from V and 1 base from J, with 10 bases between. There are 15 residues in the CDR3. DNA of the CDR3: TGTGCCAGCAGTTACTTGGGCAGCCTTAACTATGGCTACACCTTC. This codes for CASSYLGSLNYGYTF.

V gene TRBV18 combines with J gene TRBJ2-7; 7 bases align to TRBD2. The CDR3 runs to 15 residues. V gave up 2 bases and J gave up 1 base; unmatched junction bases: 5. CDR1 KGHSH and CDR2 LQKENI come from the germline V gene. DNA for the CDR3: TGTGCCAGCTCACCAAGCACTAGCGCTTCCTACGAGCAGTACTTC. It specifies CASSPSTSASYEQYF.

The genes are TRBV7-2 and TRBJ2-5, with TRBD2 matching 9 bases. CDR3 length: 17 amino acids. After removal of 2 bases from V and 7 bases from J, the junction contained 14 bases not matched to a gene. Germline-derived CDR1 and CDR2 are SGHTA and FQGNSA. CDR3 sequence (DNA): TGTGCCAGCAGCTTACGGGTGGTAAATAGCGGGGGAGGGACCCAGTACTTC. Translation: CASSLRVVNSGGGTQYF.

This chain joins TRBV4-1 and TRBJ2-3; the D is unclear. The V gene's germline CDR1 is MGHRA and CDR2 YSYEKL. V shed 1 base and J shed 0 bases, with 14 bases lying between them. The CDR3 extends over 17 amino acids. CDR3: CASSQGVITVSTDTQYF. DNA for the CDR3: TGCGCCAGCAGCCAAGGCGTGATAACAGTGAGCACAGATACGCAGTATTTT.

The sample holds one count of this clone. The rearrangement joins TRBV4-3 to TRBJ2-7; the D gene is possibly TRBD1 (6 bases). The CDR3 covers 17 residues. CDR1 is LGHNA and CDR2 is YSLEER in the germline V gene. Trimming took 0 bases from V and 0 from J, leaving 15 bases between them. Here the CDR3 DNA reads TGCGCCAGCAGCCAAGACGGGGACACTTCGAGCTCCTACGAGCAGTACTTC. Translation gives CASSQDGDTSSSYEQYF.

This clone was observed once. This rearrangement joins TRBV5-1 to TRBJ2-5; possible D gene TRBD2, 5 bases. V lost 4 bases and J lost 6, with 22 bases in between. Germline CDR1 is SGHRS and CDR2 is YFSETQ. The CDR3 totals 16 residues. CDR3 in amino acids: CASSQSDSLDGKTQYF. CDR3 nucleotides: TGCGCCAGCAGCCAATCTGATAGTCTAGACGGGAAGACCCAGTACTTC. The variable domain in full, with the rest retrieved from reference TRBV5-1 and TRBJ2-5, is KAGVTQTPRYLIKTRGQQVTLSCSPISGHRSVSWYQQTPGQGLQFLFEYFSETQRNKGNFPGRFSGRQFSNSRSEMNVSTLELGDSALYLCASSQSDSLDGKTQYFGPGTRLLVL.

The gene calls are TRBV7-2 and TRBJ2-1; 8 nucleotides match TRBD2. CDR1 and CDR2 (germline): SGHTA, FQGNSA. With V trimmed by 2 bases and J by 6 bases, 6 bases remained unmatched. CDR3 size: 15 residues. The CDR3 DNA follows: TGTGCCAGCAGCTTATTGGGTAGCGGGATCAATGAGCAGTTCTTC. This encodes CASSLLGSGINEQFF.

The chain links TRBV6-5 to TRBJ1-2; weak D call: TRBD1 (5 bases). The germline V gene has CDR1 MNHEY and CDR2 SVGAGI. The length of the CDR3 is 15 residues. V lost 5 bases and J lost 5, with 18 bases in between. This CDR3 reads CASSTTRGAEYGYTF. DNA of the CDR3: TGTGCCAGCAGTACCACGAGAGGGGCGGAATATGGCTACACCTTC.

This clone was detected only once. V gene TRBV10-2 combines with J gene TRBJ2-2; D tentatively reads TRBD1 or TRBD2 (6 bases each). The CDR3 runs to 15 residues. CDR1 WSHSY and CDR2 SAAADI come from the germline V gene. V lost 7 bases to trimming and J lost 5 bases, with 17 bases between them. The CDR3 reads CASIGGPTHTGELFF. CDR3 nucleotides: TGCGCCAGCATAGGGGGGCCAACCCATACCGGGGAGCTGTTTTTT.

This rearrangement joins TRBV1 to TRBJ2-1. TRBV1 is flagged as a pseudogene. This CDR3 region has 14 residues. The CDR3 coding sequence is TGCACCAGCAGCCATCCACCCCGAATCTATGAGCAGTTCTTC. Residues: CTSSHPPRIYEQFF.

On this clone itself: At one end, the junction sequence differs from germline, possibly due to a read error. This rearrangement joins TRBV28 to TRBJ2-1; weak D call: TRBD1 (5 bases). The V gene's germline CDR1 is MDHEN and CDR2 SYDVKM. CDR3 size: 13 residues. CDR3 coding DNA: TGTGCCAGCAGTTTCCCCGGCAGGGTCCTCTTTATCTTC. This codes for CASSFPGRVLFIF.

The CDR3 region is CASSMPGTETYEQYF. The CDR3 region has the DNA TGTGCCAGCAGCATGCCCGGGACAGAGACCTACGAGCAGTACTTC. The gene calls are TRBV7-9 and TRBJ2-7; 7 bases fit TRBD1. The germline V gene encodes CDR1 SEHNR and CDR2 FQNEAQ (reference sequence). V shed 5 bases and J 2 bases; nucleotides not matched to a gene: 9. CDR3 length equals 15 residues.

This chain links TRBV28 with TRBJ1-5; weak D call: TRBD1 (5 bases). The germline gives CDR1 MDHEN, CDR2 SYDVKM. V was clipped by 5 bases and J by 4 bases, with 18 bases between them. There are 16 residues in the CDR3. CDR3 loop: CASSAAKGPKNQPQHF. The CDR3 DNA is TGTGCCAGCAGTGCAGCAAAGGGACCGAAGAATCAGCCCCAGCATTTT.

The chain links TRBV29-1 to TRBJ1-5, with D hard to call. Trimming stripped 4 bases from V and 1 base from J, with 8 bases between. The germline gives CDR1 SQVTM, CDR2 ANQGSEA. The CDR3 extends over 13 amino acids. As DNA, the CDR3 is TGCAGCGTTGCCCACCGAAGCAATCAGCCCCAGCATTTT. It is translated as CSVAHRSNQPQHF.